This record looks at one T cell receptor beta chain sequence and its context. Original handling: Quantification of nucleated cells was approximated via reference gene primer amplification. Using immunoSEQ multiplex PCR, the repertoire was profiled, and TCRdb retains in-frame clones only, with some absent. V and J calls and clone size come straight from that table; D and trimming were deduced from the DNA. The sample shows about 120,000 clones, about 84% of them seen only once. The CDR3 runs 17 residues. V lost 0 bases to trimming and J lost 6 bases, with 19 bases between them. The sample is drawn from a study of blood T cell repertoires in COVID-19.

Sequencing used peripheral blood. The chain is built from TRBV5-3 and TRBJ1-5; maybe TRBD1 (6 bases). TRBV5-3 is known as an ORF, though its function is uncertain. This clonotype originated in a man aged 50 to 59 with acute or convalescent COVID-19. CDR3: CARSLASWDILSQPQHF. In nucleotides, the CDR3 is TGTGCCAGAAGCTTGGCCTCTTGGGACATATTGAGTCAGCCCCAGCATTTT.